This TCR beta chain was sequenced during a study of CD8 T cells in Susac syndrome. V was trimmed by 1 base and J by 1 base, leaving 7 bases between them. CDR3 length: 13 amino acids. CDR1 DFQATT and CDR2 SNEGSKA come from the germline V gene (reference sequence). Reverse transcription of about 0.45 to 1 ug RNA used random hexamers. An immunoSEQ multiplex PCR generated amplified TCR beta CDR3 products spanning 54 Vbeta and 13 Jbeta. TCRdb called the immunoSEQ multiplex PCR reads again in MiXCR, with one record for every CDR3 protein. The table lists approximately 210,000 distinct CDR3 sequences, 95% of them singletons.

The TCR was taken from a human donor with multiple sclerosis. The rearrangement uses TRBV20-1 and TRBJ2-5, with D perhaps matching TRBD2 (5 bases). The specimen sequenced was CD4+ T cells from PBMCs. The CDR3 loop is CSARADFQETQYF. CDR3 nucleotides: TGCAGTGCTAGAGCGGACTTCCAAGAGACCCAGTACTTC.